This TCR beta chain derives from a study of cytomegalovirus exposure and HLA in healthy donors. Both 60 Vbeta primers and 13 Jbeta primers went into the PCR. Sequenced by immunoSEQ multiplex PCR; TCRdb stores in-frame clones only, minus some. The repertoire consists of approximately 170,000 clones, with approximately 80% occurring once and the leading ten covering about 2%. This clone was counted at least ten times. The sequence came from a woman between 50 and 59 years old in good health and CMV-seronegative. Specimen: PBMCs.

The CDR3 sequence is CASSSTGGGYSNQPQHF. For the CDR3, the DNA is TGTGCCAGCAGCTCTACGGGGGGAGGCTATAGCAATCAGCCCCAGCATTTT. The chain is built from TRBV7-9 and TRBJ1-5, with D perhaps TRBD1 (5 bases). This CDR3 comprises 17 residues. V lost 4 bases to trimming and J lost 0 bases, with 16 bases between them. Germline V gene sequence: CDR1 SEHNR, CDR2 FQNEAQ (reference sequence).